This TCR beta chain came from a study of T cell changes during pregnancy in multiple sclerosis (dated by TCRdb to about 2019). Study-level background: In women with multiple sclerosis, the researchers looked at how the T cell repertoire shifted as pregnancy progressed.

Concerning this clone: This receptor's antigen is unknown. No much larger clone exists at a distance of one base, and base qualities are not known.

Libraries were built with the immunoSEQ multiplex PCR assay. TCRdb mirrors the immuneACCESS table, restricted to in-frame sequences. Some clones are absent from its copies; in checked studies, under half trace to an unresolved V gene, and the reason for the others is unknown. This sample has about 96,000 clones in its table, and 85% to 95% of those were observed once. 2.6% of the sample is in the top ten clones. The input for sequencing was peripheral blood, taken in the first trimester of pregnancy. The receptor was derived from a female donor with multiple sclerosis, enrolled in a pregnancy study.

The nucleotides read TGTGCCAGCAGCTTGGACGCTGGGGGCGGTTATGGCTACACCTTC. The encoded protein is CASSLDAGGGYGYTF. Recombination connected TRBV5-4 to TRBJ1-2; TRBD1 is perhaps the D gene, given 6 matching bases. CDR1 and CDR2, looked up from the germline V gene (reference sequence), are SGHNT and YYREEE. From the cysteine up to the phenylalanine, the CDR3 has a length of 15 residues. The read is trimmed to its CDR3 DNA, 45 bases read in frame from base 1. Trimming costs V 0 bases and J 5 bases, and their ends lie 14 bases apart.